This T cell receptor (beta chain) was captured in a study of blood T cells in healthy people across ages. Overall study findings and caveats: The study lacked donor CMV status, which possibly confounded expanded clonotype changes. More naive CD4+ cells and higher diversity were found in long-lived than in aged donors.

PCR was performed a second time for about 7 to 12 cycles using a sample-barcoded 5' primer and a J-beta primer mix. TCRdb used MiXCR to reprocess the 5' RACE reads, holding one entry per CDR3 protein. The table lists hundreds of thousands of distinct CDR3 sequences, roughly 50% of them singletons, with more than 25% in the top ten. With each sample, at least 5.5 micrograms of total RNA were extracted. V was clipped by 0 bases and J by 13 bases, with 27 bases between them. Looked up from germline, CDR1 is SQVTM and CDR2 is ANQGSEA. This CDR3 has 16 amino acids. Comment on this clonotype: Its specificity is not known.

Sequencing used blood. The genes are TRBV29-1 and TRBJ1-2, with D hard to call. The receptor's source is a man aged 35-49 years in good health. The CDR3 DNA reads TGCAGCGTTGAAGACATAGAAAAGGGCGCGGCTCGCTTCGCCACCTTC. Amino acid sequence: CSVEDIEKGAARFATF.